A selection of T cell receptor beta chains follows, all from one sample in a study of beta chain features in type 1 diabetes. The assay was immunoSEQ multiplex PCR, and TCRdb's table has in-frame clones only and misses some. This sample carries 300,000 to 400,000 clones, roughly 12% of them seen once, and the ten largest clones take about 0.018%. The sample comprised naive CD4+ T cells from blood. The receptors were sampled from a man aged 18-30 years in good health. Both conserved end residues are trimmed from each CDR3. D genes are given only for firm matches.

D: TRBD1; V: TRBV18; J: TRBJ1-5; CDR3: ASSVRDRDQPQH
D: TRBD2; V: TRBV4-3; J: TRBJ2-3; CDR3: ASSRRITSGGTTDTQY
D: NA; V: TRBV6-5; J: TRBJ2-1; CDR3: ASRSTVTAYNEQF
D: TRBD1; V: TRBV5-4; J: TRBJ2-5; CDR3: ASSAGQGVRETQY
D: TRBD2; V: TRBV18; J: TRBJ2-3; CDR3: ASSRNSLAGPTDTQY
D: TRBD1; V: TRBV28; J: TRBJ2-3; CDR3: ASSPLPLPGGVGTDTQY
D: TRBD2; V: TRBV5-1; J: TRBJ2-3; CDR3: ASSLPRLAGDPDTQY
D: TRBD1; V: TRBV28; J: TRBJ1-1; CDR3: ASSLRQGARTEAF
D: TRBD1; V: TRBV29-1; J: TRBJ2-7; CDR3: SVVGTGGYEQY
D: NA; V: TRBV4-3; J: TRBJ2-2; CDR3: ASGTQNTGELF
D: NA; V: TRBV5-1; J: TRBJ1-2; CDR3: ATTWGLGYGYT
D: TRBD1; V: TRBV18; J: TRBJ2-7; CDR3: ASSPPGQGASEQY
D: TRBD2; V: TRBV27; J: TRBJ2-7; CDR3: ASSWAGEPYEQY
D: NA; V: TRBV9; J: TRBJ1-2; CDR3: ASSVAGFQGYT
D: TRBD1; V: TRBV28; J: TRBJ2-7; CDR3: ASSRGQLNWLY
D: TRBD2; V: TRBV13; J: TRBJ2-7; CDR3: ASSWTSGGSYEQY
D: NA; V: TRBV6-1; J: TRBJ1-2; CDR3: ASSEPGYGYT
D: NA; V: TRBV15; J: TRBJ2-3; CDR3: ATSRDGQLADTQY
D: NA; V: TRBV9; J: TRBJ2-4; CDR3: ASAEGEAKNIQY
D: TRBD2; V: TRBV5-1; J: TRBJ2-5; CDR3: ASSLGPSGSSETQY
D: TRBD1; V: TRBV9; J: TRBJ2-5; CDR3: ASSYRDSRETQY